Here is one TCR beta chain with its context. Its antigen remains unidentified. From the germline J gene comes the end of the CDR3, since the read stops 3 residues before it. The table came from immunoSEQ multiplex PCR; TCRdb's copy has only in-frame clones and leaves some out. This sample's clone table lists fewer than 30,000 clones. The data were obtained in a study of TET2 disruption in CD19-targeted CAR T cells. In germline, CDR1 is ENHRY, CDR2 SYGVKD. CDR3 length equals 18 residues. Trimming removed 4 bases from V and 4 bases from J; junction bases left unmatched: 11. Treatment: autologous CTL019 cells: CD19 CAR with 4-1BB and CD3 zeta domains. T cells for CTL019 manufacturing were collected from peripheral blood by leukapheresis.

Sequencing was performed on CD8- CAR+ T cells sorted from cultured blood T cells, taken for CD19 CAR T cell therapy. Subset specified: CD8-negative CAR-positive T cells from the infusion product. This rearrangement joins TRBV10-3 to TRBJ2-6, with TRBD1 matching over 9 bases. The sequence derives from a man in his 70s with chronic lymphocytic leukemia. The sequenced CDR3 bases are TGTGCCATCAGTGGCCCTCCGGGACAGGGTGCCGGGGCCAACGTC. It yields the protein CAISGPPGQGAGANV. The entire CDR3 reads CAISGPPGQGAGANVLTF.